Presented here are 18 T cell receptor beta chains from one specimen sequenced in a study of neoadjuvant nivolumab and ipilimumab in lung cancer. Using immunoSEQ multiplex PCR, the repertoire was profiled, and TCRdb retains in-frame clones only, with some absent. The data hold some 26,000 clones, with roughly four fifths observed a single time. The input for sequencing was tumor tissue, taken after neoadjuvant nivolumab, alone or with ipilimumab, at or shortly before surgery. The receptor set was obtained from an adult with non-small cell lung cancer.

The chain carries TRBV6-5 and TRBJ1-4; 7 bases align to TRBD1. The CDR3 covers 14 residues. The germline gives CDR1 MNHEY, CDR2 SVGAGI. The V segment lost 6 bases and the J segment 6 bases; nucleotides outside the gene matches: 7. CDR3 in DNA: TGTGCCAGCAGGTCCGGAGGGGGCGATGAAAAACTGTTTTTT. Protein sequence: CASRSGGGDEKLFF.

The CDR3 DNA reads as TGTGCCAGCAGTGGGGACAGGGGTGGCTACACCTTC. Residues: CASSGDRGGYTF. This rearrangement joins TRBV25-1 to TRBJ1-2; 10 bases match TRBD1. The germline gives CDR1 MGHDK, CDR2 SYGVNS. The trim removed 4 bases at V and 7 bases at J, leaving 0 bases unmatched. The CDR3 spans 12 residues.

The gene calls are TRBV7-9 and TRBJ2-7, with D hard to call. Per the germline V gene, CDR1 is SEHNR and CDR2 is FQNEAQ (reference sequence). The CDR3 is made up of 16 amino acids. V lost 4 bases to trimming and J lost 4 bases, with 20 bases between them. CDR3 in DNA: TGTGCCAGCAGCTCCCCAGAGTCTGGGTTCGCGTACGAGCAGTACTTC. Translated: CASSSPESGFAYEQYF.

The V call is TRBV6-1, the J call TRBJ2-5, with unresolved D. CDR1 is MNHNS and CDR2 is SASEGT in the germline V gene. This CDR3 has 12 amino acids. V lost 1 base, J lost 5 bases, and 5 bases lay in between. CDR3 amino acids: CASSEDGETQYF. The CDR3 DNA reads as TGTGCCAGCAGTGAAGATGGGGAGACCCAGTACTTC.

V and J are TRBV6-5 and TRBJ2-1, with 7 bases that match TRBD2. This CDR3 has 15 residues. In germline, CDR1 is MNHEY, CDR2 SVGAGI. The junction had 9 bases not matched to a gene; V was cut back by 6 bases and J by 4 bases. The CDR3 reads CASRLTGTTYNEQFF. As DNA, the CDR3 is TGTGCCAGCAGACTAACCGGGACTACGTACAATGAGCAGTTCTTC.

The chain carries TRBV11-3 and TRBJ1-1; 7 nucleotides align to TRBD1. Trimming cost V 1 base and J 1 base; bases outside gene matches: 0. Germline V lookup: CDR1 SGHNT, CDR2 YENEEA. This CDR3 is built from 14 residues. The CDR3 reads CASSLGTGNTEAFF. The CDR3 region has the DNA TGTGCCAGCAGCTTAGGGACAGGGAACACTGAAGCTTTCTTT.

The chain has TRBV12-5 and TRBJ2-1, with 13 bases aligning to TRBD2. Per germline, CDR1 LGHNT and CDR2 FRNRAP. V was pared by 6 bases and J by 0 bases, with 11 bases of the junction left unmatched. The CDR3 runs 19 residues. The CDR3 reads CASGLTGLAGSSSYNEQFF. CDR3 in DNA: TGTGCTAGTGGCCTTACGGGACTAGCGGGATCCAGCTCCTACAATGAGCAGTTCTTC. The whole variable domain, remainder taken from reference TRBV12-5 and TRBJ2-1, is DARVTQTPRHKVTEMGQEVTMRCQPILGHNTVFWYRQTMMQGLELLAYFRNRAPLDDSGMPKDRFSAEMPDATLATLKIQPSEPRDSAVYFCASGLTGLAGSSSYNEQFFGPGTRLTVL.

The chain links TRBV2 to TRBJ1-5; D gene ambiguous. Germline V gene lookup returns CDR1 SNHLY and CDR2 FYNNEI. The CDR3 covers 15 residues. The V end lost 3 bases, the J end lost 1 base, and 10 bases lay between the germline ends. CDR3: CASSEVGLSNQPQHF. CDR3 DNA sequence: TGTGCCAGCAGTGAGGTCGGGTTGAGCAATCAGCCCCAGCATTTT.

This clone has more than one count but fewer than ten. V and J are TRBV5-1 and TRBJ2-2, with TRBD1 matching 8 bases. The junction had 9 bases not matched to a gene; V was cut back by 3 bases and J by 5 bases. From germline, CDR1 is SGHRS and CDR2 YFSETQ. CDR3 size: 16 residues. The CDR3 reads CASSSPPGGLTGELFF. The CDR3 DNA sequence: TGCGCCAGCAGCTCCCCACCAGGGGGCTTAACCGGGGAGCTGTTTTTT.

The chain employs TRBV6-5 and TRBJ2-7; D call uncertain. Germline loops: CDR1 MNHEY, CDR2 SVGAGI. This CDR3 spans 14 amino acids. The V end was cut by 4 bases, the J end by 2 bases, with 12 bases between. The CDR3 protein is CASSSGSSTYEQYF. CDR3 DNA sequence: TGTGCCAGCAGTTCTGGCAGCTCTACCTACGAGCAGTACTTC.

The chain links TRBV7-9 to TRBJ1-4, with 8 bases lining up with TRBD1. The V gene's germline CDR1 is SEHNR and CDR2 FQNEAQ (reference sequence). The V gene end was trimmed by 1 base and the J gene end by 3 bases; junction bases not matched to a gene: 1. This CDR3 spans 15 amino acids. The CDR3 loop is CASSLGQGPNEKLFF. The CDR3 DNA reads TGTGCCAGCAGCTTAGGACAGGGGCCTAATGAAAAACTGTTTTTT.

This chain joins TRBV6-5 and TRBJ2-5; no firm D call. Germline lookup yields CDR1 MNHEY and CDR2 SVGAGI. Trimming stripped 8 bases from V and 1 base from J, with 11 bases between. The CDR3 has 13 residues. The CDR3, as DNA: TGTGCCAGCGGTGGACGGCTCCAAGAGACCCAGTACTTC. This sequence encodes CASGGRLQETQYF.

The genes are TRBV5-6 and TRBJ2-7, with TRBD2 matching over 8 bases. Germline trimming cut 3 bases from V and 5 bases from J; bases unmatched to any gene: 10. The CDR3 covers 15 residues. From germline, CDR1 is SGHDT and CDR2 YYEEEE. CDR3 nucleotides: TGTGCCAGCAGCTCGGTCGGGACTAGTTCAAACGAGCAGTACTTC. It translates to CASSSVGTSSNEQYF. Variable domain in full (rest from reference TRBV5-6 and TRBJ2-7): DAGVTQSPTHLIKTRGQQVTLRCSPKSGHDTVSWYQQALGQGPQFIFQYYEEEERQRGNFPDRFSGHQFPNYSSELNVNALLLGDSALYLCASSSVGTSSNEQYFGPGTRLTVT.

This chain joins TRBV6-5 and TRBJ2-1, with a possible D match to TRBD1 (5 bases). Trimming took 8 bases from V and 5 from J, leaving 19 bases between them. Germline CDR1 MNHEY, CDR2 SVGAGI. The CDR3 extends over 15 amino acids. The CDR3 region is CASSQVRWGHNEQFF. In nucleotides, the CDR3 is TGTGCCAGCTCCCAGGTCCGATGGGGCCACAATGAGCAGTTCTTC.

The rearrangement links TRBV29-1 to TRBJ2-7; weak D call: TRBD1 (6 bases). Germline CDR1 reads SQVTM; CDR2 reads ANQGSEA. The CDR3 runs to 13 residues. Trimming left V 1 base short and J 2 bases short, with 9 bases between. CDR3 residues: CSVEGDRTYEQYF. CDR3 sequence (DNA): TGCAGCGTTGAAGGAGACAGGACCTACGAGCAGTACTTC.

The chain couples TRBV10-3 to TRBJ2-5; a weak D match, TRBD1 (5 bases). V lost 6 bases to trimming and J lost 5 bases, with 13 bases between them. This CDR3 spans 13 amino acids. Germline CDR1 and CDR2: ENHRY and SYGVKD. Here the CDR3 reads CAISPQGAETQYF. Here the CDR3 DNA reads TGTGCCATCAGCCCCCAGGGTGCGGAGACCCAGTACTTC.

This clone was found once. The CDR3 spells CASSWDRGREQYF. DNA for the CDR3: TGTGCCAGCAGCTGGGACAGGGGGCGCGAGCAGTACTTC. This sequence joins TRBV7-2 and TRBJ2-7, with 12 nucleotides matching TRBD1. The CDR3 is made up of 13 amino acids. Germline assignment: CDR1 SGHTA and CDR2 FQGNSA. The ends lost 4 bases at V and 6 bases at J; junction bases unmatched: 1.

This clone was counted a few times. This specimen includes other DNA sequences encoding the same CDR3. The chain is built from TRBV5-1 and TRBJ1-5, with 7 bases identical to TRBD1. Germline values: CDR1 SGHRS, CDR2 YFSETQ. The CDR3 covers 14 residues. Trimming removed 4 bases from V and 3 bases from J; junction bases left unmatched: 4. CDR3 nucleotide sequence: TGCGCCAGCAGCGAGGGACAGATCAATCAGCCCCAGCATTTT. This gives the protein CASSEGQINQPQHF.